These 21 T cell receptor beta chains were all obtained from the same sample, sequenced in a study of blood T cell repertoires in COVID-19. Using immunoSEQ multiplex PCR, the repertoire was profiled, and TCRdb retains in-frame clones only, with some absent. The sample has 120,000 to 150,000 clones, around 81% seen once. The specimen was peripheral blood. These receptors were obtained from a woman in her fifties or sixties with acute or convalescent COVID-19.

This clone occurred a few times. The chain links TRBV6-5 to TRBJ1-3; the D is unclear. Trimming cost V 4 bases and J 2 bases, with 12 bases left between them. The CDR3 has 15 amino acids. Germline CDR1 and CDR2: MNHEY and SVGAGI. CDR3 sequence reads: CASSFANLAGNTIYF. DNA of the CDR3: TGTGCCAGCAGTTTCGCCAACTTAGCTGGAAACACCATATATTTT.

The chain employs TRBV5-1 and TRBJ2-1; 12 bases align to TRBD2. The V gene end was trimmed by 0 bases and the J gene end by 11 bases; junction bases not matched to a gene: 3. CDR1 is SGHRS and CDR2 is YFSETQ in the germline V gene. The CDR3 sequence is 14 residues long. The chain's CDR3 is CASSLETSGGQQFF. In DNA form, the CDR3 reads TGCGCCAGCAGCTTGGAAACTAGCGGGGGGCAGCAGTTCTTC.

CDR3 bases: TGCGCCAGCAGCTTGGAGGGGACAACCGACAATGAGCAGTTCTTC. Protein product: CASSLEGTTDNEQFF. The chain has TRBV5-1 and TRBJ2-1; D is perhaps TRBD1 (6 bases). The CDR3 totals 15 residues. The germline gives CDR1 SGHRS, CDR2 YFSETQ. V was pared by 0 bases and J by 5 bases, with 12 bases between.

This clone came up a few times. V and J are TRBV30 and TRBJ1-6; 8 bases fit TRBD1. Germline CDR1 GTSNPN, CDR2 SVGIG (reference sequence). The CDR3 is made up of 13 amino acids. The junction had 8 bases not matched to a gene; V was cut back by 5 bases and J by 11 bases. The CDR3: CAWQQGDLTPLHF. For the CDR3, the DNA is TGTGCCTGGCAACAGGGGGACCTTACACCCCTCCACTTT.

The chain uses TRBV11-2 and TRBJ1-3, with D possibly matching TRBD1 (6 bases). Germline CDR1 and CDR2: SGHAT and FQNNGV. The CDR3 is 13 residues long. V shed 10 bases and J shed 4 bases, with 14 bases lying between them. CDR3 residues: CATSQGGGNTIYF. CDR3 nucleotide sequence: TGTGCCACCTCACAGGGCGGAGGAAACACCATATATTTT.

The V and J genes are TRBV12-3 or TRBV12-4 and TRBJ1-1; no reliable D call. Trimming took off 5 bases at V and 5 bases at J, with 12 bases between the two ends. The length of the CDR3 is 13 residues. This CDR3 reads CASSKEGLTEAFF. CDR3 DNA sequence: TGTGCCAGCAGTAAGGAGGGATTAACTGAAGCTTTCTTT.

This chain uses TRBV29-1 with TRBJ1-5; D unresolved. CDR1 is SQVTM, CDR2 ANQGSEA, per germline. This CDR3 has 13 residues. The germline V and J ends were trimmed by 4 bases and 2 bases, with 9 bases remaining between them. The DNA for the CDR3 is TGCAGCGTTGTCGAGTTCGGCAATCAGCCCCAGCATTTT. It codes for CSVVEFGNQPQHF.

This chain connects TRBV5-8 to TRBJ2-1; tentatively, D is TRBD2 (6 bases). In germline, CDR1 is SGHTS, CDR2 YDEGEE. V gave up 1 base and J gave up 9 bases, with 11 bases separating them. This CDR3 region has 13 residues. DNA of the CDR3: TGTGCCAGCAGCTTGTGGGGGGTCGGTGAGCAGTTCTTC. Its protein is CASSLWGVGEQFF.

The CDR3 coding sequence is TGTGCCAGCAGTGAAGCATGGCGGGGGGGAAAACTGTTTTTT. Its translation is CASSEAWRGGKLFF. The V call is TRBV6-1, the J call TRBJ1-4, with TRBD1 as a possible D gene (5 bases). Germline CDR1 MNHNS, CDR2 SASEGT. The CDR3 consists of 14 residues. The V end was cut by 0 bases, the J end by 10 bases, with 12 bases between.

The chain recombines TRBV13 with TRBJ1-6; D is unresolved. The CDR3 spans 16 residues. V lost 5 bases, J lost 5 bases, and 16 bases lay in between. Germline V gives CDR1 PRHDT, CDR2 FYEKMQ (reference sequence). The CDR3 bases are TGTGCCAGCAGCGTCTCGGGGTCTGGTAATAATTCACCCCTCCACTTT. Its translation is CASSVSGSGNNSPLHF.

The V call is TRBV4-2, the J call TRBJ1-4; D is possibly TRBD1 (5 bases). Germline V gene data show CDR1 as LGHNA and CDR2 as YNFKEQ. The ends were cut back, 0 bases at V and 5 bases at J, with 16 bases in the middle. This CDR3 region has 17 residues. The CDR3, as DNA: TGTGCCAGCAGCCAAGATCAGGGCCGGCCGTTAAATGAAAAACTGTTTTTT. Protein product: CASSQDQGRPLNEKLFF.

The V and J genes are TRBV7-6 and TRBJ2-5, with 7 bases lining up with TRBD2. V shed 5 bases and J 2 bases; nucleotides not matched to a gene: 5. The germline gives CDR1 SGHVS, CDR2 FNYEAQ. This CDR3 is built from 14 residues. The CDR3 protein is CASSGLDTQETQYF. CDR3 DNA: TGTGCCAGCAGCGGACTAGACACACAAGAGACCCAGTACTTC.

The gene calls are TRBV19 and TRBJ2-1, with TRBD1 matching over 12 bases. CDR3 length equals 15 residues. The ends lost 7 bases at V and 8 bases at J; junction bases unmatched: 9. Germline V CDR1 and CDR2: LNHDA, SQIVND (reference sequence). The CDR3 bases are TGTGCCAGTACCCTGGGGACAGGGGGCTTTTATGAGCAGTTCTTC. Protein sequence: CASTLGTGGFYEQFF.

This chain joins TRBV7-2 and TRBJ2-7; 8 bases agree with TRBD2. In germline, CDR1 is SGHTA, CDR2 FQGNSA. This CDR3 has 18 amino acids. J was trimmed by 0 bases and V by 1 base; bases with no gene match: 11. The CDR3 sequence is CASSLELAAGVTSYEQYF. As DNA, the CDR3 is TGTGCCAGCAGCTTAGAGCTCGCAGCGGGGGTGACCTCCTACGAGCAGTACTTC.

V is TRBV7-2 and J is TRBJ2-5; maybe TRBD1 (5 bases). Germline assignment: CDR1 SGHTA and CDR2 FQGNSA. This CDR3 contains 14 residues. V was pared by 1 base and J by 5 bases, with 11 bases between. The CDR3 sequence is CASSLGGRLETQYF. The CDR3 DNA sequence: TGTGCCAGCAGCTTAGGGGGCAGGTTGGAGACCCAGTACTTC. The full variable domain, in which reference TRBV7-2 and TRBJ2-5 provide the parts outside the CDR3, is GAGVSQSPSNKVTEKGKDVELRCDPISGHTALYWYRQSLGQGLEFLIYFQGNSAPDKSGLPSDRFSAERTGGSVSTLTIQRTQQEDSAVYLCASSLGGRLETQYFGPGTRLLVL.

The chain recombines TRBV6-5 with TRBJ1-1; the match to TRBD1 covers 8 bases. This CDR3 is built from 11 residues. With V trimmed by 7 bases and J by 8 bases, 3 bases remained unmatched. Germline V gene data show CDR1 as MNHEY and CDR2 as SVGAGI. CDR3 in amino acids: CASIWTGEAFF. The CDR3 DNA reads as TGTGCCAGCATTTGGACAGGGGAAGCTTTCTTT.

The chain uses TRBV2 and TRBJ1-5; D is uncertain. The length of the CDR3 is 14 residues. The germline V gene encodes CDR1 SNHLY and CDR2 FYNNEI. Trimming took 8 bases from V and 4 from J, leaving 15 bases between them. This CDR3 reads CASAGGAPNQPQHF. CDR3 coding DNA: TGTGCCAGCGCCGGAGGAGCCCCGAATCAGCCCCAGCATTTT.

V is TRBV28 and J is TRBJ1-2; TRBD1 matches 8 bases. Germline trimming cut 6 bases from V and 4 bases from J; bases unmatched to any gene: 1. The CDR3 has 12 amino acids. The germline CDR1 and CDR2 sequences are MDHEN and SYDVKM. CDR3 sequence (DNA): TGTGCCAGCAGCGGACAGGGCTATGGCTACACCTTC. Its translation: CASSGQGYGYTF.

V is TRBV14 and J is TRBJ1-2, with D uncertain. Per germline, CDR1 SGHDN and CDR2 FVKESK. The CDR3 has 11 residues. V lost 9 bases to trimming and J lost 7 bases, with 12 bases between them. In nucleotides, the CDR3 is TGTGCCAGTGGAGATCGAGTTGGCTACACCTTC. Residues: CASGDRVGYTF.

The chain combines TRBV5-6 with TRBJ1-2; the D is unclear. Germline-derived CDR1 and CDR2 are SGHDT and YYEEEE. V was trimmed by 1 base and J by 5 bases, leaving 6 bases between them. The CDR3 length is 12 residues. DNA for the CDR3: TGTGCCAGCAGCTTGTTAAATTATGGCTACACCTTC. Its translation is CASSLLNYGYTF.

The rearrangement uses TRBV29-1 and TRBJ1-1; D remains ambiguous. This CDR3 comprises 12 residues. Trimming stripped 5 bases from V and 3 bases from J, with 10 bases between. Germline V gene data show CDR1 as SQVTM and CDR2 as ANQGSEA. CDR3 residues: CSVPAGDTEAFF. CDR3 DNA: TGCAGCGTTCCCGCAGGCGACACTGAAGCTTTCTTT.